This TCR beta chain was captured by sequencing in a study of T cell repertoires in breast cancer. An expanded emulsion RT-PCR with primers for all TCR V genes paired CD8+ T cell chains. V dropped 1 base and J dropped 5 bases, with 9 bases sitting between them. This CDR3 contains 14 residues. Germline V gene data show CDR1 as MNHNS and CDR2 as SASEGT. A second nested PCR with blocking oligonucleotides suppressed unpaired genes. TCRdb independently ran MiXCR on the emulsion pairing reads; one entry per CDR3 protein. There are roughly 40,000 distinct CDR3 sequences in the sample; 45% to 55% occur only once, and around three fifths lies in the top ten.

The clonotype was recovered from a pool of human donors with breast cancer or a healthy control (not recorded which). This chain links TRBV6-1 with TRBJ2-4, with D uncertain. Input material: CD8+ T cells. CDR3 coding DNA: TGTGCCAGCAGTGAAGGCCCAGGCCAAAACATTCAGTACTTC. It specifies CASSEGPGQNIQYF.